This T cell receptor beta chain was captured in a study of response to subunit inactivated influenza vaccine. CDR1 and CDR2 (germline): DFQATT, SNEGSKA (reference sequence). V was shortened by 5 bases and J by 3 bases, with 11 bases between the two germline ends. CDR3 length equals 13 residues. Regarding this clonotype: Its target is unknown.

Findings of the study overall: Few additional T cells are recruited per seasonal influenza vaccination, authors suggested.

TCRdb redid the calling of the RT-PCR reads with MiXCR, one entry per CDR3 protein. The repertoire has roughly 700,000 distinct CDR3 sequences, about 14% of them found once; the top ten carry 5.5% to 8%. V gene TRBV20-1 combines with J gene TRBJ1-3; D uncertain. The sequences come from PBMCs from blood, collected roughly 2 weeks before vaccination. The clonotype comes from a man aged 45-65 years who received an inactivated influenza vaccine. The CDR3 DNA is TGCAGTGCTCGGGAGGTTGTTGGAAACACCATATATTTT. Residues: CSAREVVGNTIYF.